Below, 15 T cell receptor beta chains from the same sample are listed, as sequenced in a study of T cells after posttransplantation cyclophosphamide. Cyclophosphamide on days +3 and +4 followed busulfan-fludarabine conditioning and a marrow graft. Assay used: immunoSEQ multiplex PCR; TCRdb lists only in-frame clones, some missing. In the table there are about 10,000 clones, roughly 80% of which are singletons. The sequenced sample was PBMCs, obtained approximately 2,000 days after a stem cell transplant with posttransplant cyclophosphamide. Receptors were obtained from a female patient in her thirties or forties who received an allogeneic stem cell transplant from a related donor, was CMV-positive, and had no GVHD. Certain T cells may be donor cells from the graft.

The chain combines TRBV6-5 with TRBJ1-2; D is unclear. Trimming cost V 5 bases and J 4 bases, with 11 bases left between them. CDR3 length equals 13 residues. Germline V lookup: CDR1 MNHEY, CDR2 SVGAGI. CDR3 protein: CASSPDTSYGYTF. The CDR3, as DNA: TGTGCCAGCAGTCCAGATACCAGCTATGGCTACACCTTC.

The chain carries TRBV28 and TRBJ2-2; no definite D call. Deletions cut 6 bases from V and 7 bases from J, with 12 bases between. Germline values: CDR1 MDHEN, CDR2 SYDVKM. This CDR3 spans 13 amino acids. The CDR3 bases are TGTGCCAGCAGCCCAGAGACGGGCGGGGAGCTGTTTTTT. Amino acid sequence: CASSPETGGELFF.

V and J are TRBV5-4 and TRBJ2-7, with a weak D call TRBD2 (6 bases). The CDR3 sequence is 15 residues long. With 4 bases removed from V and 0 bases from J, the gap between germline ends came to 14 bases. The germline gives CDR1 SGHNT, CDR2 YYREEE (reference sequence). The CDR3 spells CASSVGTLSSYEQYF. Here the CDR3 DNA reads TGTGCCAGCAGCGTCGGGACTCTAAGCTCCTACGAGCAGTACTTC.

The CDR3 reads CASSSDSKVGNTIYF. In DNA form, the CDR3 reads TGTGCCAGCAGCTCGGACAGCAAGGTTGGAAACACCATATATTTT. The chain carries TRBV11-1 and TRBJ1-3, with D tentatively TRBD1 (6 bases). V was pared by 4 bases and J by 3 bases, with 13 bases between. This CDR3 comprises 15 residues. Germline values: CDR1 SGHAT, CDR2 FQDESV (reference sequence). Filled out from reference TRBV11-1 and TRBJ1-3, the complete variable domain reads EAEVAQSPRYKITEKSQAVAFWCDPISGHATLYWYRQILGQGPELLVQFQDESVVDDSQLPKDRFSAERLKGVDSTLKIQPAELGDSAMYLCASSSDSKVGNTIYFGEGSWLTVV.

This clone is large (0.1 to 1%). The chain joins TRBV6-1 to TRBJ2-5; no definite D call. CDR1 is MNHNS and CDR2 is SASEGT in the germline V gene. The CDR3 has 13 amino acids. V was pared by 4 bases and J by 1 base, with 7 bases between. The CDR3 DNA follows: TGTGCCAGCAGTGTCTCGGTCCAAGAGACCCAGTACTTC. It yields the protein CASSVSVQETQYF.

The chain joins TRBV5-6 to TRBJ2-6; D possibly corresponds to TRBD2 (5 bases). The germline V gene encodes CDR1 SGHDT and CDR2 YYEEEE. Trimming stripped 4 bases from V and 4 bases from J, with 9 bases between. The CDR3 is 14 amino acids. The CDR3 region is CASSRTLGANVLTF. For the CDR3, the DNA is TGTGCCAGCAGCAGGACTCTAGGGGCCAACGTCCTGACTTTC.

The chain uses TRBV7-9 and TRBJ1-3; weak D call: TRBD1 (5 bases). Looked up from germline, CDR1 is SEHNR and CDR2 is FQNEAQ (reference sequence). The CDR3 spans 15 residues. Trimming pared 5 bases from V and 4 bases from J, leaving 15 bases between. CDR3 loop: CASSPGTGGGNTIYF. CDR3 bases: TGTGCCAGCAGCCCAGGAACCGGGGGGGGAAACACCATATATTTT.

The V gene is TRBV6-6, the J gene TRBJ2-3, with unresolved D. The CDR3 has 14 amino acids. Per the germline V gene, CDR1 is MNHNY and CDR2 is SVGAGI (reference sequence). With 7 bases removed from V and 2 bases from J, the gap between germline ends came to 13 bases. CDR3 bases: TGTGCCAGCACCTCGGCGGTATTCACAGATACGCAGTATTTT. It yields the protein CASTSAVFTDTQYF.

Judged by abundance, this clone is medium-sized (0.01 to 0.1%). The chain carries TRBV9 and TRBJ2-3, with a weak D call TRBD1 (5 bases). The germline V and J ends were trimmed by 4 bases and 4 bases, with 19 bases remaining between them. Germline CDR1 SGDLS, CDR2 YYNGEE. There are 16 residues in the CDR3. This CDR3 reads CASSSRFGQGSDTQYF. In DNA form, the CDR3 reads TGTGCCAGCAGCTCAAGGTTTGGGCAGGGCTCAGATACGCAGTATTTT.

The genes are TRBV4-2 and TRBJ2-3; TRBD2 matches at 13 bases. The trim removed 0 bases at V and 4 bases at J, leaving 10 bases unmatched. Germline CDR1 reads LGHNA; CDR2 reads YNFKEQ. The CDR3 loop spans 19 amino acids. As DNA, the CDR3 is TGTGCCAGCAGCCAAGAAGATCTACGGACTAGCGGGGGCTCAGATACGCAGTATTTT. This translates into CASSQEDLRTSGGSDTQYF.

The chain combines TRBV9 with TRBJ2-1; the D gene is possibly TRBD1 (5 bases). The CDR3 runs 15 residues. Germline CDR1 and CDR2: SGDLS and YYNGEE. V was cut by 4 bases and J by 9 bases, with 20 bases left in between. CDR3 amino acids: CASSLGVGGTGEQFF. CDR3 nucleotide sequence: TGTGCCAGCAGCCTAGGGGTAGGCGGTACGGGTGAGCAGTTCTTC.

CDR3 bases: TGTGCCAGCAGAACAGGGGGCGAACAGCCCCAGCATTTT. Residues: CASRTGGEQPQHF. V gene TRBV6-6 combines with J gene TRBJ1-5, with TRBD1 matching 9 bases. The V gene end was trimmed by 6 bases and the J gene end by 7 bases; junction bases not matched to a gene: 4. CDR1 MNHNY and CDR2 SVGAGI come from the germline V gene (reference sequence). The CDR3 sequence is 13 residues long.

This clone was seen a handful of times. V is TRBV6-1 and J is TRBJ1-2; 7 bases fit TRBD1. CDR3 length: 14 amino acids. J lost 5 bases, V lost 8 bases, and 11 bases had no gene match. CDR1 is MNHNS, CDR2 SASEGT, per germline. In nucleotides, the CDR3 is TGTGCCAGCCTAGGAAGGGGGCGGAAGTATGGCTACACCTTC. Translation gives CASLGRGRKYGYTF.

V is TRBV5-5 and J is TRBJ2-6; D possibly corresponds to TRBD2 (7 bases). The CDR3 extends over 17 amino acids. Trimming pared 3 bases from V and 2 bases from J, leaving 15 bases between. Germline values: CDR1 SGHKS, CDR2 YYEKEE (reference sequence). CDR3 sequence reads: CASSWGGAAAGANVLTF. CDR3 nucleotides: TGTGCCAGCAGCTGGGGGGGGGCGGCGGCTGGGGCCAACGTCCTGACTTTC.

The chain recombines TRBV28 with TRBJ2-3, with 8 bases aligning to TRBD2. V lost 5 bases, J lost 2 bases, and 3 bases stayed unmatched. The V gene's germline CDR1 is MDHEN and CDR2 SYDVKM. The CDR3 covers 14 residues. In DNA form, the CDR3 reads TGTGCCAGCAGTGGACTAGCTTCCACAGATACGCAGTATTTT. Encoded protein: CASSGLASTDTQYF.